This T cell receptor beta chain derives from a study of shared clonotypes between healthy human individuals. General observations from the study: Naive CD4 clonotypes overlapped across a handful of donors at around 5%.

A word on this clone: As yet, its antigen is unknown.

V lost 8 bases, J lost 3 bases, and 8 bases lay in between. The germline V gene encodes CDR1 WSHSY and CDR2 SAAADI. The CDR3 has 11 residues. The repertoire was sequenced with immunoSEQ multiplex PCR; TCRdb's copy has only in-frame clones and lacks some. The sample lists about a million clones, 60% to 80% occurring once. Sample: memory CD4+ T cells sorted from blood. Subset here: CD45RA-negative fraction. The TCR comes from a man aged 18 to 30 in good health. J is TRBJ2-7 and V is TRBV10-2; no definite D call. This CDR3 reads CASGGIYEQYF. CDR3 DNA: TGCGCCAGCGGTGGGATCTACGAGCAGTACTTC.